The clone carrying this TCR beta chain was observed once. The method was immunoSEQ multiplex PCR; TCRdb's version includes in-frame clones alone and lacks a portion of them. The repertoire includes some 200,000 clones, around 88% of them detected once, and around 1.4% sits in the top ten. The data were obtained in a study of blood T cell repertoires in COVID-19. Study as a whole: In each case, the material was cDNA or gDNA derived from T cells, B-cell-depleted T cells, or PBMCs.

CDR1 and CDR2 from the germline V gene are SGHAT and FQNNGV. This CDR3 is built from 11 residues. Trimming stripped 3 bases from V and 5 bases from J, with 5 bases between. This TCR was recovered from a man aged 18 to 30 with active or convalescent COVID-19. The rearrangement uses TRBV11-2 and TRBJ2-7; D remains ambiguous. The sequencing input was peripheral blood. DNA of the CDR3: TGTGCCAGCAGCTTGTTCAACGAGCAGTACTTC. It translates to CASSLFNEQYF. Full variable domain (remainder filled in from reference TRBV11-2 and TRBJ2-7): EAGVAQSPRYKIIEKRQSVAFWCNPISGHATLYWYQQILGQGPKLLIQFQNNGVVDDSQLPKDRFSAERLKGVDSTLKIQPAKLEDSAVYLCASSLFNEQYFGPGTRLTVT.